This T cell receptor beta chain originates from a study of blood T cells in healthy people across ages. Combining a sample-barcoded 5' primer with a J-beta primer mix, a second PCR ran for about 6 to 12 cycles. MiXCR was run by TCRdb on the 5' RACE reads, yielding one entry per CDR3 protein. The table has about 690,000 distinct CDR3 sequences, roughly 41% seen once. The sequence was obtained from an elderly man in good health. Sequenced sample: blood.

The CDR3 DNA reads as TGTGCCAGCAGTCCCAACCAGTTCTGGCTGTACTTC. The encoded protein is CASSPNQFWLYF. This chain connects TRBV9 to TRBJ2-5; D is ambiguous. The germline CDR1 and CDR2 sequences are SGDLS and YYNGEE. This CDR3 is 12 amino acids long. Trimming took off 5 bases at V and 13 bases at J, with 18 bases between the two ends.